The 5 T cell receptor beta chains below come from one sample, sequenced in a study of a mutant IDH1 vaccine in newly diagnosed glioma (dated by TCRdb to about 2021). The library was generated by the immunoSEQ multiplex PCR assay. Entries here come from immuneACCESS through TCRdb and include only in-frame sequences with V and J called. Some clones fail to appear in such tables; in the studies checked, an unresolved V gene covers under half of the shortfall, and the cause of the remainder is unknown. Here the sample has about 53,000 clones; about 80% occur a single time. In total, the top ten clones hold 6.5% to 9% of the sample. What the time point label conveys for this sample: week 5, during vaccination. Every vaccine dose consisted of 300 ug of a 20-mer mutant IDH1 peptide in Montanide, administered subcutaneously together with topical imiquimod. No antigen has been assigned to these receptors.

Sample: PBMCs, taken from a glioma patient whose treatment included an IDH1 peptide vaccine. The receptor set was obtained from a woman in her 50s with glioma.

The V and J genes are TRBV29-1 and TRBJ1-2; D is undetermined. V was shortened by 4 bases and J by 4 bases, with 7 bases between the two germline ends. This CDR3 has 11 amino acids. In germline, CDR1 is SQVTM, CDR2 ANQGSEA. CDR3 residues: CSVVSLYGYTF. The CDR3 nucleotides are TGCAGCGTTGTGTCGCTCTATGGCTACACCTTC.

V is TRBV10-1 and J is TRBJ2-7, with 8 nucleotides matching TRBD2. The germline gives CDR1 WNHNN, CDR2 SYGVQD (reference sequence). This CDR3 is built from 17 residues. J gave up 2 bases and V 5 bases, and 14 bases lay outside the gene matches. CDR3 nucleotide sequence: TGCGCCAGCAGTTTACTAGGACTAGCTCAGACTCCCTACGAGCAGTACTTC. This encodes CASSLLGLAQTPYEQYF.

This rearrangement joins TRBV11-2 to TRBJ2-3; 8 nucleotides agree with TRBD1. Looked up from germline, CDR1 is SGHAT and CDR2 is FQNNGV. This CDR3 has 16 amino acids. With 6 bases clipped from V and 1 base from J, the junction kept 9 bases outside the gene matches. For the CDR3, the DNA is TGTGCCAGCAGTCCACGGGGACAGGCGGGCACAGATACGCAGTATTTT. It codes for CASSPRGQAGTDTQYF.

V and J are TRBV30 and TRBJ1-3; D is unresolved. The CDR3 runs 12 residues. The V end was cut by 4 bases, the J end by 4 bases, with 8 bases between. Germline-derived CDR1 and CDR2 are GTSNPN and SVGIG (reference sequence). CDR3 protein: CAWKALGNTIYF. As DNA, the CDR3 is TGTGCCTGGAAAGCCCTCGGAAACACCATATATTTT.

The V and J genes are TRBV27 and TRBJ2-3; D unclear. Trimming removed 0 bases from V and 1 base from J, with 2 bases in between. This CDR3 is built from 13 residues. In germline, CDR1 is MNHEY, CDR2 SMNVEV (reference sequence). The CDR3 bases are TGTGCCAGCAGTTTATCGCGCACAGATACGCAGTATTTT. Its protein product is CASSLSRTDTQYF.